This T cell receptor (beta chain) was captured in a study of PD-1 blockade in classical Hodgkin lymphoma. This table comes from immunoSEQ multiplex PCR, and its TCRdb copy is limited to in-frame clones, with some not included. This sample has roughly 31,000 clones, with more than 65% found just once. Every patient had relapsed following autologous stem cell transplantation, and cohorts differed in brentuximab vedotin exposure. The germline V gene has CDR1 SQVTM and CDR2 ANQGSEA. The CDR3 has 14 residues. V trimming: 4 bases; J trimming: 1 base; junction bases outside the gene matches: 7. This TCR was sampled from a human donor with classical Hodgkin lymphoma. The chain is built from TRBV29-1 and TRBJ2-7; 7 nucleotides agree with TRBD2. The sample in question was peripheral blood mononuclear cells (PBMCs), obtained before the second cycle of nivolumab. The CDR3 loop reads CSVVETAGSYEQYF. The CDR3 DNA reads as TGCAGCGTTGTGGAGACAGCGGGATCCTACGAGCAGTACTTC.